A single sample gave rise to the 28 T cell receptor beta chains below, sequenced in a study of blood T cell repertoires in COVID-19 (dated by TCRdb to the early 2020s). Preparation of the library involved the immunoSEQ multiplex PCR assay. In TCRdb, the immuneACCESS table is reduced to in-frame sequences with V and J assigned. These tables do not hold every clone; where another copy was compared, an unresolved V gene accounts for under half, and the others remain unexplained. The sample has more than 85,000 clones on record, around 90% of them singletons. The top ten constitute approximately 3.3% of the sample. Input material: peripheral blood. These receptors were collected from a woman aged 45-59 years with acute or convalescent COVID-19.

V is TRBV18 and J is TRBJ2-7; 11 positions agree with TRBD2. Germline V gene data show CDR1 as KGHSH and CDR2 as LQKENI. V lost 3 bases, J lost 3 bases, and 10 bases stayed unmatched. CDR3 length: 17 amino acids. The CDR3 region has the DNA TGTGCCAGCTCACCGACCGCGACTAGCGGGACATACTACGAGCAGTACTTC. Translated: CASSPTATSGTYYEQYF.

CDR3: CASSLLAGGTDTQYF. CDR3 bases: TGTGCCAGCAGCCTACTAGCGGGGGGCACAGATACGCAGTATTTT. The V and J genes are TRBV11-2 and TRBJ2-3, with TRBD2 identical over 11 bases. Per the germline V gene, CDR1 is SGHAT and CDR2 is FQNNGV. This CDR3 is 15 amino acids long. V lost 5 bases to trimming and J lost 1 base; unmatched junction nucleotides: 2.

This clone was recorded once. The chain is built from TRBV27 and TRBJ1-2; possibly TRBD1 for D (6 bases). The CDR3 extends over 13 amino acids. The germline gives CDR1 MNHEY, CDR2 SMNVEV (reference sequence). Trimming shortened V by 5 bases and J by 8 bases, and 15 bases separated the two germline ends. The CDR3 DNA sequence: TGTGCCAGCAGTAAAAACCTACAGGGAGGCTACACCTTC. Protein: CASSKNLQGGYTF.

The chain joins TRBV5-6 to TRBJ1-1, with 7 bases aligning to TRBD1. Germline-derived CDR1 and CDR2 are SGHDT and YYEEEE. This CDR3 comprises 16 residues. With 2 bases clipped from V and 0 bases from J, the junction kept 7 bases outside the gene matches. In DNA, the CDR3 is TGTGCCAGCAGCTTCCGGACAGGTCCAATGAACACTGAAGCTTTCTTT. Translation gives CASSFRTGPMNTEAFF.

This clone was counted once. V usage is TRBV7-9 and J usage is TRBJ2-5; 9 nucleotides line up with TRBD1. The CDR3 consists of 13 residues. Trimming cost V 8 bases and J 4 bases; bases outside gene matches: 5. Germline CDR1 is SEHNR and CDR2 is FQNEAQ (reference sequence). Written as DNA, the CDR3 is TGTGCCAGCGGGACAGGGCTGGTAGAGACCCAGTACTTC. Protein: CASGTGLVETQYF.

This chain links TRBV9 with TRBJ2-3, with a tentative D call TRBD1 (6 bases). The germline V and J ends were trimmed by 3 bases and 0 bases, with 8 bases remaining between them. Germline lookup yields CDR1 SGDLS and CDR2 YYNGEE. This CDR3 spans 14 amino acids. This CDR3 reads CASSAQGSTDTQYF. CDR3 nucleotide sequence: TGTGCCAGCAGCGCTCAGGGGAGCACAGATACGCAGTATTTT. The whole variable domain, filled in from reference TRBV9 and TRBJ2-3, reads DSGVTQTPKHLITATGQRVTLRCSPRSGDLSVYWYQQSLDQGLQFLIQYYNGEERAKGNILERFSAQQFPDLHSELNLSSLELGDSALYFCASSAQGSTDTQYFGPGTRLTVL.

The CDR3 sequence: CASSAADTQYF. CDR3 DNA sequence: TGTGCCAGCTCTGCGGCGGATACGCAGTATTTT. This rearrangement joins TRBV18 to TRBJ2-3, with D unresolved. Germline loops: CDR1 KGHSH, CDR2 LQKENI. Trimming took off 6 bases at V and 6 bases at J, with 7 bases between the two ends. The CDR3 runs to 11 residues.

This clone was detected ten times or more. V is TRBV3-1 (or the pseudogene TRBV3-2) and J is TRBJ2-2; 8 bases map to TRBD2. From germline, CDR1 is LGHDT and CDR2 YNNKEL (reference sequence). V was pared by 4 bases and J by 9 bases, with 10 bases of the junction left unmatched. The length of the CDR3 is 15 residues. CDR3 nucleotide sequence: TGTGCCAGCAGCCCGTCTGGACTAGCCGGGAGGGAGCTGTTTTTT. Translating gives CASSPSGLAGRELFF.

This chain joins TRBV5-6 and TRBJ2-7; the D is unclear. Looked up from germline, CDR1 is SGHDT and CDR2 is YYEEEE. The length of the CDR3 is 11 residues. V was clipped by 3 bases and J by 8 bases, with 9 bases between them. The CDR3 here is CASSSRFQQYF. The DNA for the CDR3 is TGTGCCAGCAGCTCCCGGTTTCAGCAGTACTTC.

This clone was seen only a few times. The CDR3 here is CASSLERQGAYEQYF. DNA of the CDR3: TGTGCCAGCAGCTTGGAGAGACAGGGGGCTTACGAGCAGTACTTC. The V gene is TRBV5-4, the J gene TRBJ2-7; TRBD1 matches at 10 bases. Looked up from germline, CDR1 is SGHNT and CDR2 is YYREEE (reference sequence). CDR3 length: 15 amino acids. Trimming removed 0 bases from V and 4 bases from J; junction bases left unmatched: 4.

This clone was counted once. V usage is TRBV19 and J usage is TRBJ1-5; D perhaps matches TRBD1 (5 bases). V lost 4 bases, J lost 3 bases, and 10 bases lay in between. This CDR3 is 14 amino acids long. Germline V lookup: CDR1 LNHDA, CDR2 SQIVND (reference sequence). The CDR3 sequence: CASSTGLTNQPQHF. The CDR3 region has the DNA TGTGCCAGTAGTACGGGACTGACCAATCAGCCCCAGCATTTT.

The chain couples TRBV15 to TRBJ2-2, with TRBD2 identical over 8 bases. V lost 3 bases to trimming and J lost 0 bases; unmatched junction nucleotides: 6. Germline V gives CDR1 LNHNV, CDR2 YYDKDF (reference sequence). This CDR3 comprises 17 residues. The CDR3 coding sequence is TGTGCCACCAGCAGGGGGGGAGCGGGAGCGAACACCGGGGAGCTGTTTTTT. Translation: CATSRGGAGANTGELFF.

A few counts support this clone. The rearrangement links TRBV3-1 (or the pseudogene TRBV3-2) to TRBJ2-7; TRBD1 agrees at 7 bases. This CDR3 comprises 14 residues. CDR1 LGHDT and CDR2 YNNKEL come from the germline V gene (reference sequence). J was trimmed by 6 bases and V by 4 bases; bases with no gene match: 9. CDR3 protein: CASSPPSTGLEQYF. CDR3 coding DNA: TGTGCCAGCAGCCCCCCTTCGACAGGGCTCGAGCAGTACTTC.

The chain links TRBV11-1 to TRBJ2-7; D unresolved. Trimming stripped 2 bases from V and 3 bases from J, with 11 bases between. Germline CDR1 is SGHAT and CDR2 is FQDESV (reference sequence). CDR3 length: 14 amino acids. CDR3 nucleotide sequence: TGTGCCAGCAGCTTAAACCAGGCCCGCTACGAGCAGTACTTC. It is translated as CASSLNQARYEQYF.

The gene calls are TRBV30 and TRBJ1-2, with a weak D call TRBD1 (6 bases). Germline CDR1 and CDR2: GTSNPN and SVGIG (reference sequence). The CDR3 covers 14 residues. Trimming took 3 bases from V and 7 from J, leaving 18 bases between them. The CDR3 reads CAWRLAGVLFGYTF. DNA for the CDR3: TGTGCCTGGAGGTTGGCAGGGGTCCTATTTGGCTACACCTTC.

V usage is TRBV28 and J usage is TRBJ2-2, with a possible D match to TRBD2 (5 bases). Germline-derived CDR1 and CDR2 are MDHEN and SYDVKM. There are 12 residues in the CDR3. Trimming shortened V by 11 bases and J by 5 bases, and 12 bases separated the two germline ends. This CDR3 reads CAGGEGTGELFF. CDR3 DNA: TGTGCCGGCGGAGAGGGAACCGGGGAGCTGTTTTTT.

The chain is built from TRBV19 and TRBJ1-2; 10 nucleotides align to TRBD1. V lost 3 bases to trimming and J lost 7 bases; unmatched junction nucleotides: 5. This CDR3 is 14 amino acids long. Germline-derived CDR1 and CDR2 are LNHDA and SQIVND (reference sequence). Written as DNA, the CDR3 is TGTGCCAGTAGTATTGACAGGGGGCGAAGTGGCTACACCTTC. Amino acid sequence: CASSIDRGRSGYTF. Based on the CDR3 plus reference TRBV19 and TRBJ1-2, the full variable domain is DGGITQSPKYLFRKEGQNVTLSCEQNLNHDAMYWYRQDPGQGLRLIYYSQIVNDFQKGDIAEGYSVSREKKESFPLTVTSAQKNPTAFYLCASSIDRGRSGYTFGSGTRLTVV.

The gene calls are TRBV6-1 and TRBJ1-5, with TRBD1 as a possible D gene (6 bases). Germline assignment: CDR1 MNHNS and CDR2 SASEGT. Trimming took 3 bases from V and 1 from J, leaving 10 bases between them. This CDR3 spans 15 amino acids. In DNA, the CDR3 is TGTGCCAGCAGTGACCGGACAGAGAGCAATCAGCCCCAGCATTTT. Its translation is CASSDRTESNQPQHF.

As to this clone: In the same sample, other DNA sequences code for this CDR3. The rearrangement joins TRBV5-1 to TRBJ1-1, with D tentatively TRBD1 (5 bases). V dropped 1 base and J dropped 1 base, with 8 bases sitting between them. The CDR3 sequence is 14 residues long. Germline V gene data show CDR1 as SGHRS and CDR2 as YFSETQ. The CDR3 spells CASSLQGRNTEAFF. The CDR3 DNA sequence: TGCGCCAGCAGCTTGCAGGGCAGGAACACTGAAGCTTTCTTT.

The V and J genes are TRBV9 and TRBJ2-1, with 9 positions matching TRBD1. Trimming removed 4 bases from V and 8 bases from J; junction bases left unmatched: 13. Germline assignment: CDR1 SGDLS and CDR2 YYNGEE. The CDR3 runs 16 residues. This CDR3 reads CASSPRGTGIFDEQFF. DNA of the CDR3: TGTGCCAGCAGCCCTCGTGGGACAGGGATTTTCGATGAGCAGTTCTTC. Combining the CDR3 with reference TRBV9 and TRBJ2-1 gives the whole variable domain DSGVTQTPKHLITATGQRVTLRCSPRSGDLSVYWYQQSLDQGLQFLIQYYNGEERAKGNILERFSAQQFPDLHSELNLSSLELGDSALYFCASSPRGTGIFDEQFFGPGTRLTVL.

This chain uses TRBV4-1 with TRBJ2-1; D is perhaps TRBD1 (5 bases). V lost 4 bases to trimming and J lost 4 bases, with 14 bases between them. Germline lookup yields CDR1 MGHRA and CDR2 YSYEKL. There are 15 residues in the CDR3. The CDR3, as DNA: TGCGCCAGCAGCCCAAGTGGGGCAACTTACAATGAGCAGTTCTTC. It translates to CASSPSGATYNEQFF.

The V call is TRBV18, the J call TRBJ1-2; D is unclear. The V end was cut by 2 bases, the J end by 8 bases, with 15 bases between. The length of the CDR3 is 14 residues. The germline CDR1 and CDR2 sequences are KGHSH and LQKENI. CDR3 in DNA: TGTGCCAGCTCACCAATAGGTCAGGTGGAAGGCTACACCTTC. Translating it yields CASSPIGQVEGYTF.

V is TRBV5-5 and J is TRBJ2-7; TRBD1 might be the D (5 bases). V was trimmed by 4 bases and J by 1 base, leaving 12 bases between them. CDR1 and CDR2 from the germline V gene are SGHKS and YYEKEE (reference sequence). The CDR3 spans 14 residues. The CDR3 here is CASSIYRNSYEQYF. DNA for the CDR3: TGTGCCAGCAGCATATACAGGAATTCCTACGAGCAGTACTTC. Full variable domain (missing parts from reference TRBV5-5 and TRBJ2-7): DAGVTQSPTHLIKTRGQQVTLRCSPISGHKSVSWYQQVLGQGPQFIFQYYEKEERGRGNFPDRFSARQFPNYSSELNVNALLLGDSALYLCASSIYRNSYEQYFGPGTRLTVT.

The chain combines TRBV11-2 with TRBJ2-7, with a tentative D call TRBD1 (7 bases). Germline V gene lookup returns CDR1 SGHAT and CDR2 FQNNGV. This CDR3 is built from 15 residues. The ends were cut back, 5 bases at V and 5 bases at J, with 19 bases in the middle. The CDR3 region is CASSPVSVRGDEQYF. CDR3 nucleotide sequence: TGTGCCAGCAGCCCCGTGTCGGTCAGGGGGGACGAGCAGTACTTC.

This sequence joins TRBV10-3 and TRBJ1-1; D might be TRBD1 (5 bases). The CDR3 is 13 amino acids. V was clipped by 6 bases and J by 0 bases, with 8 bases between them. The germline V gene has CDR1 ENHRY and CDR2 SYGVKD. The CDR3 protein is CAIRLTVNTEAFF. CDR3 in DNA: TGTGCCATCAGATTGACAGTGAACACTGAAGCTTTCTTT.

The rearrangement uses TRBV12-5 and TRBJ2-3; 7 bases align to TRBD2. Per the germline V gene, CDR1 is LGHNT and CDR2 is FRNRAP. Trimming at V came to 4 bases and at J to 5 bases, leaving 6 bases not matched to a gene. The CDR3 has 14 residues. The CDR3 loop is CASGSAGVLDTQYF. DNA of the CDR3: TGTGCTAGTGGTTCTGCGGGAGTTTTAGATACGCAGTATTTT.

The V call is TRBV7-8, the J call TRBJ2-7; 10 bases are shared with TRBD2. V lost 1 base and J lost 0; bases outside the gene matches: 3. Germline loops: CDR1 SGHVS, CDR2 FQNEAQ. CDR3 size: 16 residues. The CDR3: CASSLGGLAFSYEQYF. CDR3 bases: TGTGCCAGCAGCTTAGGGGGACTAGCGTTCTCCTACGAGCAGTACTTC.

The chain joins TRBV19 to TRBJ1-1, with no clear D. V was pared by 6 bases and J by 0 bases, with 8 bases between. Germline CDR1 reads LNHDA; CDR2 reads SQIVND (reference sequence). This CDR3 has 13 amino acids. The CDR3, as DNA: TGTGCCAGTAGCCCAACAGTGAACACTGAAGCTTTCTTT. Its translation is CASSPTVNTEAFF.